This entry features one T cell receptor (beta chain) sequence. The CDR3 totals 18 residues. Donors comprised healthy HIV-negative adults lacking recent acute infections or vaccinations. This record comes from a study of shared clonotypes between healthy human individuals. The assay was carried out at the deep level. Original analysis: Because ImmunoSEQ provided only junction sequences with no quality scores, the filtering differed. Assay used: immunoSEQ multiplex PCR; TCRdb lists only in-frame clones, some missing. That table gives V, J and clone size, and the DNA gave D and trimming. The sample contains some 980,000 clones, roughly 72% of which appear only once.

The origin of this receptor is a man younger than 35 in good health. The sequenced material came from memory CD4+ T cells sorted from blood. Specified subset: CD45RA-negative fraction. The V call is TRBV21-1, the J call TRBJ1-6. TRBV21-1 is flagged as a pseudogene. The CDR3 region has the DNA TGTGCCAGCAGCATAAAATTTGGGGACGACAGTCCTAATTCACCCCTCCACTTT. Translated: CASSIKFGDDSPNSPLHF.